This TCR beta chain comes out of a study of identical twins. All donors comprised healthy Caucasians. V dropped 1 base and J dropped 1 base, with 5 bases sitting between them. This CDR3 spans 14 amino acids. Germline values: CDR1 SGHDN, CDR2 FVKESK. Each CDR3 protein is one row after TCRdb ran MiXCR on the 5' RACE reads. Of hundreds of thousands of distinct CDR3 sequences in the sample, roughly 8.6% were seen once. Study-wide results and limits: These conclusions were based on statistical analysis (cross-sectional, not following the same donors). For cord blood, abundant beta clonotypes had fewer insertions, unlike memory repertoires, which showed none. Models predicted too little out-of-frame TCR alpha sharing in monozygotic twins.

There are a few counts of this clonotype. What it binds is not known. This sample also appeared in a second study, on yellow fever vaccine responses in identical twins.

The specimen sequenced was memory (CD45RO+) T cells sorted from blood. This TCR was sampled from a woman aged 18-30 years in good health. V gene TRBV14 combines with J gene TRBJ1-3; D gene uncertain. The CDR3 region is CASSQGISGNTIYF. Here the CDR3 DNA reads TGTGCCAGCAGCCAAGGGATATCTGGAAACACCATATATTTT.